A single sample gave rise to the 19 T cell receptor beta chains below, sequenced in a study of control samples from healthy donors and cancer patients. Method: immunoSEQ multiplex PCR; TCRdb's copy keeps in-frame clones and lacks some. This repertoire shows more than 95,000 clones, roughly 87% found once; its top ten account for more than 6.5%. Sample: blood. The source of these receptors is a man aged 35-49 years in good health.

This chain links TRBV7-2 with TRBJ1-5; 8 nucleotides align to TRBD1. This CDR3 comprises 18 residues. Trimming cost V 5 bases and J 2 bases; bases outside gene matches: 14. CDR1 is SGHTA, CDR2 FQGNSA, per germline. The CDR3 DNA sequence: TGTGCCAGCAGCAGAGGGGCAGGGGGCGGAGGTGGCAATCAGCCCCAGCATTTT. Amino acid sequence: CASSRGAGGGGGNQPQHF.

The rearrangement links TRBV7-9 to TRBJ1-2, with D possibly matching TRBD1 (5 bases). The CDR3 is made up of 16 amino acids. Trimming took 5 bases from V and 8 from J, leaving 24 bases between them. Germline CDR1 is SEHNR and CDR2 is FQNEAQ (reference sequence). The CDR3 spells CASSPGQVSTELGYTF. CDR3 nucleotide sequence: TGTGCCAGCAGCCCAGGACAAGTGTCAACTGAATTAGGCTACACCTTC. Supplemented by reference TRBV7-9 and TRBJ1-2, the full variable domain reads DTGVSQNPRHKITKRGQNVTFRCDPISEHNRLYWYRQTLGQGPEFLTYFQNEAQLEKSRLLSDRFSAERPKGSFSTLEIQRTEQGDSAMYLCASSPGQVSTELGYTFGSGTRLTVV.

This rearrangement joins TRBV9 to TRBJ1-4; 8 nucleotides line up with TRBD1. The germline V gene has CDR1 SGDLS and CDR2 YYNGEE. This CDR3 spans 16 amino acids. The V segment lost 4 bases and the J segment 1 base; nucleotides outside the gene matches: 6. The CDR3 DNA reads TGTGCCAGCAGCTTCGGGACAGGATTAACTAATGAAAAACTGTTTTTT. It yields the protein CASSFGTGLTNEKLFF. Complete variable domain (other parts from reference TRBV9 and TRBJ1-4): DSGVTQTPKHLITATGQRVTLRCSPRSGDLSVYWYQQSLDQGLQFLIQYYNGEERAKGNILERFSAQQFPDLHSELNLSSLELGDSALYFCASSFGTGLTNEKLFFGSGTQLSVL.

The chain recombines TRBV10-3 with TRBJ2-7, with D maybe TRBD1 (6 bases). The V gene's germline CDR1 is ENHRY and CDR2 SYGVKD. Trimming pared 3 bases from V and 5 bases from J, leaving 20 bases between. The CDR3 is made up of 16 amino acids. CDR3 bases: TGTGCCATCAGTGACCCTGCACAGGGCGTTCGGGACGAGCAGTACTTC. It yields the protein CAISDPAQGVRDEQYF.

This clone was detected once. The V gene is TRBV25-1, the J gene TRBJ2-1; TRBD2 agrees at 8 bases. CDR1 and CDR2 (germline): MGHDK, SYGVNS. The junction had 15 bases not matched to a gene; V was cut back by 6 bases and J by 5 bases. The CDR3 extends over 17 amino acids. The CDR3 DNA is TGTGCCAGCAGCCCGAAGGGAAGCGGGGGAGGGAACAATGAGCAGTTCTTC. This sequence encodes CASSPKGSGGGNNEQFF.

CDR3 protein: CASSSGADTGNYGYTF. As DNA, the CDR3 is TGCGCCAGCAGCTCAGGGGCCGACACAGGGAACTATGGCTACACCTTC. The genes are TRBV4-1 and TRBJ1-2; weak D call: TRBD1 (6 bases). This CDR3 comprises 16 residues. The V gene lost 5 bases and the J gene lost 2 bases, with 18 bases spanning the gap. The germline V gene has CDR1 MGHRA and CDR2 YSYEKL.

The chain carries TRBV19 and TRBJ2-5; 12 bases agree with TRBD2. Trimming at V came to 5 bases and at J to 5 bases, leaving 15 bases not matched to a gene. The CDR3 sequence is 18 residues long. Germline CDR1 is LNHDA and CDR2 is SQIVND (reference sequence). CDR3 in DNA: TGTGCCAGTAGTCCCTCCGCTAGCGGGGGGGCCGAGGTTGAGACCCAGTACTTC. Translated: CASSPSASGGAEVETQYF.

The chain joins TRBV12-3 or TRBV12-4 to TRBJ1-3; D remains ambiguous. This CDR3 has 13 residues. Trimming removed 3 bases at V and 11 bases at J, with 14 bases between. The CDR3 sequence: CASSFTVGSSIYF. Here the CDR3 DNA reads TGTGCCAGCAGTTTTACCGTAGGCAGTTCCATATATTTT.

This chain uses TRBV27 with TRBJ2-5, with D perhaps TRBD1 (5 bases). Germline V CDR1 and CDR2: MNHEY, SMNVEV (reference sequence). The V and J ends lost 0 bases and 3 bases respectively, with 8 bases between them. This CDR3 has 14 residues. CDR3 DNA sequence: TGTGCCAGCAGTTTATCGCAGGGTGAAGAGACCCAGTACTTC. As protein: CASSLSQGEETQYF.

This chain links TRBV11-2 with TRBJ2-7; D is possibly TRBD1 or TRBD2 (5 bases each). This CDR3 spans 14 amino acids. Germline V gives CDR1 SGHAT, CDR2 FQNNGV. The ends were cut back, 4 bases at V and 0 bases at J, with 10 bases in the middle. The CDR3 sequence is CASSWGPSSYEQYF. The DNA of the CDR3 is TGTGCCAGCAGCTGGGGACCGAGCTCCTACGAGCAGTACTTC.

The genes are TRBV6-5 and TRBJ2-2; no firm D call. The CDR3 is 12 residues long. From germline, CDR1 is MNHEY and CDR2 SVGAGI. V gave up 7 bases and J gave up 5 bases, with 8 bases separating them. The CDR3 is CASNFLTGELFF. The CDR3, as DNA: TGTGCCAGCAACTTTTTAACCGGGGAGCTGTTTTTT.

The rearrangement links TRBV29-1 to TRBJ2-1; D not certain. The V and J ends lost 4 bases and 2 bases respectively, with 3 bases between them. The CDR3 is 11 amino acids. Germline V lookup: CDR1 SQVTM, CDR2 ANQGSEA. The CDR3 DNA reads as TGCAGCGTTGTCCCCTACAATGAGCAGTTCTTC. Its translation is CSVVPYNEQFF.

This clone was counted only a few times. The chain uses TRBV18 and TRBJ1-4; D ambiguous. This CDR3 is 14 amino acids long. The germline CDR1 and CDR2 sequences are KGHSH and LQKENI. Between the trimmed V and J ends, which lost 5 bases and 7 bases, there was a span of 14 bases. CDR3: CASSGSHNPEKLFF. The CDR3 coding sequence is TGTGCCAGCTCAGGGTCACATAATCCTGAAAAACTGTTTTTT.

This clone was observed a single time. The CDR3: CASSPSGRIETQYF. Here the CDR3 DNA reads TGTGCCAGCAGCCCCTCCGGGAGGATAGAGACCCAGTACTTC. The chain employs TRBV6-5 and TRBJ2-5, with 7 bases identical to TRBD2. V was clipped by 6 bases and J by 4 bases; unmatched bases: 8. Looked up from germline, CDR1 is MNHEY and CDR2 is SVGAGI. The CDR3 sequence is 14 residues long.

This clone was recorded a few times. This chain connects TRBV6-6 to TRBJ2-7; D remains ambiguous. Germline V lookup: CDR1 MNHNY, CDR2 SVGAGI (reference sequence). The CDR3 consists of 12 residues. The germline V and J ends were trimmed by 0 bases and 7 bases, with 7 bases remaining between them. Here the CDR3 DNA reads TGTGCCAGCAGTTACTCCCTCCAAGAGCAGTACTTC. It translates to CASSYSLQEQYF.

The chain carries TRBV11-3 and TRBJ2-7, with D perhaps TRBD1 (6 bases). Germline CDR1 reads SGHNT; CDR2 reads YENEEA. V lost 3 bases to trimming and J lost 7 bases, with 13 bases between them. CDR3 length: 13 amino acids. CDR3 DNA: TGTGCCAGCAGCTTGACAGGTCCCCGGGAGCAGTACTTC. This gives the protein CASSLTGPREQYF.

Details on this clone: One end of the junction is discordant with germline, which a read error may explain. The chain recombines TRBV7-2 with TRBJ2-3; D not certain. From germline, CDR1 is SGHTA and CDR2 FQGNSA. The CDR3 totals 13 residues. In DNA, the CDR3 is TGTGCCAGCAGCCCCGACTTCACAGAGACGCAGTATTTT. Protein product: CASSPDFTETQYF.

The chain has TRBV6-6 and TRBJ1-1; no clear D. Trimming left V 6 bases short and J 6 bases short, with 14 bases between. The CDR3 runs 13 residues. Germline V gene data show CDR1 as MNHNY and CDR2 as SVGAGI (reference sequence). Written as DNA, the CDR3 is TGTGCCAGCAGATTGGGAAGAGGGCCTGAAGCTTTCTTT. It is translated as CASRLGRGPEAFF.

The gene calls are TRBV18 and TRBJ1-1; D uncertain. From germline, CDR1 is KGHSH and CDR2 LQKENI. CDR3 length: 14 residues. The V gene lost 3 bases and the J gene lost 0 bases, with 8 bases spanning the gap. As DNA, the CDR3 is TGTGCCAGCTCACCCCCAACATTGAACACTGAAGCTTTCTTT. The encoded protein is CASSPPTLNTEAFF.